The 12 T cell receptor beta chains given below trace back to one sample, sequenced in a study of neoadjuvant nivolumab and ipilimumab in lung cancer. The protocol was immunoSEQ multiplex PCR, while the TCRdb copy is restricted to in-frame clones and leaves out a portion. The sample lists approximately 40,000 clones; approximately 92% were seen once. The sequences come from peripheral blood, collected before neoadjuvant nivolumab, alone or with ipilimumab. Every receptor here comes from an adult with non-small cell lung cancer.

CDR3 loop: CASSLGTGSTDTQYF. The CDR3 DNA is TGTGCCAGCAGTCTGGGGACAGGGAGCACAGATACGCAGTATTTT. The V gene is TRBV27, the J gene TRBJ2-3, with 9 positions matching TRBD1. V dropped 5 bases and J dropped 0; count of bases not matched to a gene: 3. The germline V gene has CDR1 MNHEY and CDR2 SMNVEV (reference sequence). The CDR3 consists of 15 residues.

In this sample, this clone turned up once. The chain recombines TRBV19 with TRBJ1-1; TRBD1 matches 9 bases. The CDR3 covers 14 residues. Germline V lookup: CDR1 LNHDA, CDR2 SQIVND (reference sequence). V gave up 8 bases and J gave up 5 bases; unmatched junction bases: 9. The CDR3 loop is CASGLGQGWTEAFF. The CDR3 DNA follows: TGTGCCAGTGGGCTGGGACAGGGATGGACTGAAGCTTTCTTT.

This clone was recorded only once. The chain employs TRBV30 and TRBJ1-5; 7 nucleotides match TRBD1. Trimming removed 5 bases from V and 6 bases from J; junction bases left unmatched: 7. This CDR3 spans 13 amino acids. Germline loops: CDR1 GTSNPN, CDR2 SVGIG (reference sequence). Here the CDR3 reads CAWANRGRQPQHF. The CDR3 nucleotides are TGTGCCTGGGCGAACAGGGGTCGTCAGCCCCAGCATTTT. Using reference TRBV30 and TRBJ1-5 for the parts outside the CDR3, the full variable domain is SQTIHQWPATLVQPVGSPLSLECTVEGTSNPNLYWYRQAAGRGLQLLFYSVGIGQISSEVPQNLSASRPQDRQFILSSKKLLLSDSGFYLCAWANRGRQPQHFGDGTRLSIL.

This clone was detected once. V is TRBV9 and J is TRBJ2-2; no clear D. V was trimmed by 0 bases and J by 1 base, leaving 7 bases between them. Germline V gene lookup returns CDR1 SGDLS and CDR2 YYNGEE. This CDR3 contains 15 residues. The CDR3 here is CASSVVTGNTGELFF. For the CDR3, the DNA is TGTGCCAGCAGCGTAGTCACGGGGAACACCGGGGAGCTGTTTTTT. The whole variable domain, remainder taken from reference TRBV9 and TRBJ2-2, is DSGVTQTPKHLITATGQRVTLRCSPRSGDLSVYWYQQSLDQGLQFLIQYYNGEERAKGNILERFSAQQFPDLHSELNLSSLELGDSALYFCASSVVTGNTGELFFGEGSRLTVL.

The gene calls are TRBV7-9 and TRBJ2-3, with 13 bases matching TRBD2. The J segment lost 6 bases and the V segment lost 5 bases, leaving 8 bases of the junction unmatched. The germline CDR1 and CDR2 sequences are SEHNR and FQNEAQ (reference sequence). This CDR3 has 16 residues. The CDR3 is CASSTGTSGIADTQYF. The CDR3 DNA reads as TGTGCCAGCAGCACCGGGACTAGCGGGATTGCGGATACGCAGTATTTT.

The V call is TRBV27, the J call TRBJ2-4, with D hard to call. CDR1 is MNHEY and CDR2 is SMNVEV in the germline V gene (reference sequence). The germline V and J ends were trimmed by 6 bases and 7 bases, with 16 bases remaining between them. The CDR3 has 14 residues. As DNA, the CDR3 is TGTGCCAGCAGCGACTTAGGGCAGATGAACATTCAGTACTTC. Translated: CASSDLGQMNIQYF.

This clone has only one observation. CDR3 coding DNA: TGTGCCAGCGTGCCCAGAGAAGACGAGCAGTACTTC. It codes for CASVPREDEQYF. The chain is built from TRBV7-4 and TRBJ2-7; no clear D gene. The CDR3 runs to 12 residues. With 8 bases removed from V and 5 bases from J, the gap between germline ends came to 13 bases. Per the germline V gene, CDR1 is SGHVT and CDR2 is SQSDAQ.

The rearrangement links TRBV7-9 to TRBJ2-7, with D maybe TRBD2 (7 bases). The CDR3 has 15 amino acids. The ends were cut back, 5 bases at V and 4 bases at J, with 18 bases in the middle. Germline V gene sequence: CDR1 SEHNR, CDR2 FQNEAQ (reference sequence). This CDR3 reads CASSGRGRGEYEQYF. DNA for the CDR3: TGTGCCAGCAGCGGCAGGGGTCGGGGGGAATACGAGCAGTACTTC.

This clone has a single count. The genes are TRBV10-3 and TRBJ2-5, with D perhaps matching TRBD1 or TRBD2 (5 bases each). This CDR3 comprises 16 residues. Per germline, CDR1 ENHRY and CDR2 SYGVKD. Trimming shortened V by 10 bases and J by 3 bases, and 24 bases separated the two germline ends. CDR3 coding DNA: TGTGCCACCAAACCTGGGGGTCCGGGATCAGAAGAGACCCAGTACTTC. Amino acid sequence: CATKPGGPGSEETQYF.

This clone was detected only a few times. The chain recombines TRBV27 with TRBJ2-7, with D maybe TRBD1 (6 bases). From germline, CDR1 is MNHEY and CDR2 SMNVEV (reference sequence). V gave up 3 bases and J gave up 6 bases, with 15 bases separating them. The CDR3 totals 14 residues. In DNA, the CDR3 is TGTGCCAGCAGTTTGTCACAGGGTTTGGGCGAGCAGTACTTC. Its translation: CASSLSQGLGEQYF.

The count of this clone is one. The genes are TRBV7-9 and TRBJ2-1, with 7 bases fitting TRBD2. The CDR3 runs to 16 residues. The J segment lost 8 bases and the V segment lost 1 base, leaving 11 bases of the junction unmatched. Looked up from germline, CDR1 is SEHNR and CDR2 is FQNEAQ (reference sequence). The chain's CDR3 is CASSLDLADPADEQFF. CDR3 nucleotide sequence: TGTGCCAGCAGCTTAGATCTAGCGGACCCCGCGGATGAGCAGTTCTTC.

The V call is TRBV6-5, the J call TRBJ2-7, with a possible D match to TRBD2 (6 bases). CDR3 length equals 14 residues. Deletions cut 5 bases from V and 0 bases from J, with 11 bases between. Germline V lookup: CDR1 MNHEY, CDR2 SVGAGI. The CDR3 region has the DNA TGTGCCAGCAGTCTTAGCGGAGACTCCTACGAGCAGTACTTC. Encoded protein: CASSLSGDSYEQYF.